Described below is a single T cell receptor beta chain sequence and its context. Trimming took off 6 bases at V and 6 bases at J, with 15 bases between the two ends. This CDR3 has 14 residues. Germline V lookup: CDR1 MNHEY, CDR2 SVGAGI. These data belong to a study of shared clonotypes between healthy human individuals. Deep-level settings were used for running the assay. The assay was immunoSEQ multiplex PCR, and TCRdb's table has in-frame clones only and misses some. The table includes some 680,000 clones, about 80% detected once. This receptor was taken from a woman aged 30 to 39 in good health. This sequence joins TRBV6-5 and TRBJ1-5, with D possibly TRBD1 on 6 matching bases. The sequencing input was memory CD4+ T cells sorted from blood. As to subset: CD45RA-negative fraction. CDR3 sequence reads: CASRQDRWFQPQHF. The CDR3 DNA reads TGTGCCAGCAGACAGGACAGATGGTTTCAGCCCCAGCATTTT.